The clone carrying this TCR beta chain came up many times. What it binds is unknown. V shed 5 bases and J shed 3 bases, with 6 bases lying between them. This CDR3 has 12 residues. Germline V lookup: CDR1 MNHEY, CDR2 SMNVEV (reference sequence). Combining iRepertoire HTBI primers with Arm-PCR of CDR3 regions, the authors built TCR beta libraries. TCRdb re-called the multiplex PCR reads with MiXCR, one entry per CDR3 protein. The sample records 400,000 to 500,000 distinct CDR3 sequences, around 15% being singletons. The data were taken from a study of regulatory T cells in long-lasting Graves disease. Study-wide context: Under 3 months of antithyroid drugs had been taken by newly diagnosed Graves' patients.

Overall study results and limits: It is possible that accuracy was reduced by the small size of the sample.

Time point: newly diagnosed GD, antithyroid drugs for less than 3 months. Researchers made the TCR library from RNA that was extracted from PBMCs. The same data also contributed to another study, on T cells in Graves' hyperthyroidism and ophthalmopathy. From that report: Those patients with uncontrolled infection, other autoimmune disease, pregnancy or lactation were excluded. TCR CDR3 underwent first-round RT-PCR with the HTBI primer set.

The genes are TRBV27 and TRBJ2-3, with D possibly being TRBD2 (5 bases). This specimen consisted of peripheral blood mononuclear cells (PBMCs), obtained at new diagnosis, from a patient treated with antithyroid drugs. This receptor was obtained from a woman between 18 and 29 years old with Graves disease. The CDR3 DNA reads TGTGCCAGCAGTCGGGGAACAGATACGCAGTATTTT. It encodes CASSRGTDTQYF.